These 16 T cell receptor beta chains originate from one sample sequenced in a study of blood T cell repertoires in COVID-19. The repertoire was sequenced with immunoSEQ multiplex PCR; TCRdb's copy has only in-frame clones and lacks some. The sample holds more than 250,000 clones, 86% seen once. The sample taken for sequencing was peripheral blood. The receptors were gathered from a woman in her twenties or thirties who had recovered from COVID-19.

V and J are TRBV10-3 and TRBJ2-1; 7 bases fit TRBD1. The V segment lost 10 bases and the J segment 4 bases; nucleotides outside the gene matches: 7. The CDR3 totals 13 residues. Germline assignment: CDR1 ENHRY and CDR2 SYGVKD. CDR3 protein: CATWTGGYNEQFF. The DNA of the CDR3 is TGTGCCACCTGGACAGGAGGATACAATGAGCAGTTCTTC.

This rearrangement joins TRBV7-3 to TRBJ2-3, with D uncertain. The CDR3 extends over 15 amino acids. V was clipped by 2 bases and J by 2 bases, with 11 bases between them. Germline V lookup: CDR1 SGHTA, CDR2 FQGTGA. The CDR3 coding sequence is TGTGCCAGCAGCTTATCCCCCGGGTTCACAGATACGCAGTATTTT. Amino acid sequence: CASSLSPGFTDTQYF.

This chain uses TRBV28 with TRBJ1-1; 7 bases match TRBD1. CDR3 length equals 15 residues. Germline loops: CDR1 MDHEN, CDR2 SYDVKM. V lost 1 base to trimming and J lost 9 bases; unmatched junction nucleotides: 11. CDR3 region: CASSLYSVRGAQAFF. The DNA for the CDR3 is TGTGCCAGCAGTTTATACTCAGTCAGGGGGGCGCAAGCTTTCTTT.

The genes are TRBV16 and TRBJ2-7, with a tentative D call TRBD2 (5 bases). The CDR3 length is 15 residues. V dropped 3 bases and J dropped 1 base, with 13 bases sitting between them. CDR1 is KGHSY and CDR2 is FQNENV in the germline V gene. CDR3 coding DNA: TGTGCCAGCAGCCAGGGCCGGGGAAAATCCTACGAGCAGTACTTC. Translated, it gives CASSQGRGKSYEQYF.

V usage is TRBV6-2 or TRBV6-3 and J usage is TRBJ1-1; 9 positions agree with TRBD1. Germline trimming cut 0 bases from V and 1 base from J; bases unmatched to any gene: 9. This CDR3 is built from 18 residues. The germline gives CDR1 MNHEY, CDR2 SVGEGT. The chain's CDR3 is CASSYSLGTGRENTEAFF. In DNA, the CDR3 is TGTGCCAGCAGTTACTCTCTCGGGACAGGGAGGGAGAACACTGAAGCTTTCTTT.

The gene calls are TRBV6-5 and TRBJ1-1; 10 bases map to TRBD1. V lost 6 bases, J lost 5 bases, and 3 bases stayed unmatched. CDR1 is MNHEY and CDR2 is SVGAGI in the germline V gene. The CDR3 is 13 amino acids. The CDR3 region is CASREGQGTEAFF. CDR3 DNA: TGTGCCAGCAGGGAGGGACAGGGGACTGAAGCTTTCTTT.

The CDR3 region has the DNA TGTGCCAGCAGCTCACGCGGGACTAGCCGGGTAGAGACCCAGTACTTC. Translated: CASSSRGTSRVETQYF. V gene TRBV5-4 combines with J gene TRBJ2-5; TRBD2 aligns across 9 bases. Germline values: CDR1 SGHNT, CDR2 YYREEE (reference sequence). The CDR3 totals 16 residues. V was pared by 3 bases and J by 4 bases, with 10 bases of the junction left unmatched.

In this sample, this clone turned up once. The chain is built from TRBV28 and TRBJ1-2, with TRBD1 as a possible D gene (6 bases). CDR3 size: 16 residues. CDR1 is MDHEN, CDR2 SYDVKM, per germline. Trimming took off 2 bases at V and 1 base at J, with 14 bases between the two ends. The CDR3 bases are TGTGCCAGCAGTTTACGTGGGGGCGGGTATAACTATGGCTACACCTTC. It is translated as CASSLRGGGYNYGYTF.

About this clone itself: Additional DNA sequences in this sample encode the identical CDR3. This chain joins TRBV18 and TRBJ2-7; D may be TRBD2 (6 bases). Per germline, CDR1 KGHSH and CDR2 LQKENI. The CDR3 is 14 residues long. Trimming took off 3 bases at V and 6 bases at J, with 15 bases between the two ends. This chain's CDR3 is CASSPGTGPLEQYF. Written as DNA, the CDR3 is TGTGCCAGCTCACCCGGGACTGGCCCCCTCGAGCAGTACTTC.

The chain joins TRBV5-4 to TRBJ1-2, with 7 bases aligning to TRBD1. In germline, CDR1 is SGHNT, CDR2 YYREEE (reference sequence). V was clipped by 7 bases and J by 6 bases; unmatched bases: 12. The length of the CDR3 is 14 residues. CDR3 in DNA: TGTGCCAGCTTCCGGACAGGCCCGAGGGATGGCTACACCTTC. As protein: CASFRTGPRDGYTF.

The chain recombines TRBV3-1 (or the pseudogene TRBV3-2) with TRBJ2-1; TRBD2 matches at 7 bases. The CDR3 runs to 17 residues. Germline V gives CDR1 LGHDT, CDR2 YNNKEL (reference sequence). The V segment lost 3 bases and the J segment 0 bases; nucleotides outside the gene matches: 8. CDR3 protein: CASSHRLAASSYNEQFF. The CDR3 bases are TGTGCCAGCAGCCACCGGCTAGCGGCCAGCTCCTACAATGAGCAGTTCTTC.

The chain joins TRBV2 to TRBJ1-5, with 7 bases matching TRBD1. Germline values: CDR1 SNHLY, CDR2 FYNNEI. The junction had 8 bases not matched to a gene; V was cut back by 5 bases and J by 4 bases. The CDR3 runs 15 residues. Written as DNA, the CDR3 is TGTGCCAGCAGTCTGACAGGGCTTGGGAATCAGCCCCAGCATTTT. Residues: CASSLTGLGNQPQHF.

The V and J genes are TRBV28 and TRBJ1-1; unclear D gene. V was cut by 3 bases and J by 0 bases, with 8 bases left in between. Germline-derived CDR1 and CDR2 are MDHEN and SYDVKM. The CDR3 extends over 14 amino acids. The CDR3 region is CASSFPGLNTEAFF. The CDR3 coding sequence is TGTGCCAGCAGTTTCCCGGGGTTGAACACTGAAGCTTTCTTT.

This clone was recorded many times. The chain has TRBV5-1 and TRBJ1-3, with TRBD1 matching over 12 bases. CDR3 length: 17 amino acids. Germline V gives CDR1 SGHRS, CDR2 YFSETQ. Trimming cost V 2 bases and J 4 bases; bases outside gene matches: 7. The CDR3 DNA sequence: TGCGCCAGCAGCTTTTCAGCGGGACAGGGGGCAGGAAACACCATATATTTT. Its translation is CASSFSAGQGAGNTIYF.

This clone came up once. V gene TRBV7-9 combines with J gene TRBJ1-4; 9 nucleotides agree with TRBD1. CDR1 SEHNR and CDR2 FQNEAQ come from the germline V gene (reference sequence). Losses at the gene ends were 4 bases for V and 8 bases for J; bases not matched to a gene: 5. The CDR3 length is 14 residues. This CDR3 reads CASSSRTGEEKLFF. CDR3 in DNA: TGTGCCAGCAGCTCTCGGACAGGGGAGGAAAAACTGTTTTTT.

This chain uses TRBV7-2 with TRBJ1-1; D perhaps matches TRBD1 (6 bases). Trimming took 1 base from V and 7 from J, leaving 10 bases between them. Per the germline V gene, CDR1 is SGHTA and CDR2 is FQGNSA. The CDR3 runs 13 residues. The CDR3 DNA follows: TGTGCCAGCAGCTTAGATCGAGGGGGTGAAGCTTTCTTT. This codes for CASSLDRGGEAFF. Based on the CDR3 plus reference TRBV7-2 and TRBJ1-1, the full variable domain is GAGVSQSPSNKVTEKGKDVELRCDPISGHTALYWYRQSLGQGLEFLIYFQGNSAPDKSGLPSDRFSAERTGGSVSTLTIQRTQQEDSAVYLCASSLDRGGEAFFGQGTRLTVV.